Shown below are 22 T cell receptor beta chains from a single sample sequenced in a study of cytomegalovirus exposure and HLA in healthy donors. Primers for the PCR totalled 60 Vbeta and 13 Jbeta. Using immunoSEQ multiplex PCR, the repertoire was profiled, and TCRdb retains in-frame clones only, with some absent. In the table there are about 95,000 clones, nearly 80% of which are singletons. The sample consisted of PBMCs. The receptors were gathered from a woman aged 40-49 years in good health and CMV-seropositive.

The chain joins TRBV19 to TRBJ2-2, with D uncertain. Per the germline V gene, CDR1 is LNHDA and CDR2 is SQIVND (reference sequence). The CDR3 has 15 amino acids. The germline V and J ends were trimmed by 5 bases and 4 bases, with 14 bases remaining between them. The CDR3 region is CASSASGRFTGELFF. The CDR3 bases are TGTGCCAGTAGTGCCTCCGGTCGGTTCACCGGGGAGCTGTTTTTT.

The rearrangement links TRBV2 to TRBJ2-1; 14 nucleotides match TRBD2. Germline CDR1 and CDR2: SNHLY and FYNNEI. The CDR3 is 15 amino acids. Unmatched junction bases numbered 5, after V lost 4 bases and J lost 9 bases. The CDR3 spells CASSAETSGRGEQFF. DNA for the CDR3: TGTGCCAGCAGTGCGGAGACTAGCGGGAGGGGTGAGCAGTTCTTC.

The table lists this clone with a count of one. V gene TRBV28 combines with J gene TRBJ1-3; TRBD1 aligns across 9 bases. V lost 7 bases and J lost 4; bases outside the gene matches: 5. Germline V CDR1 and CDR2: MDHEN, SYDVKM. This CDR3 comprises 14 residues. The DNA of the CDR3 is TGTGCCAGCACCCGGACAGGGGCGGGAAACACCATATATTTT. Protein sequence: CASTRTGAGNTIYF.

The chain carries TRBV28 and TRBJ2-2; D gene uncertain. Trimming cost V 6 bases and J 4 bases, with 12 bases left between them. The CDR3 is made up of 14 amino acids. From germline, CDR1 is MDHEN and CDR2 SYDVKM. The CDR3 is CASSPRSITGELFF. CDR3 coding DNA: TGTGCCAGCAGCCCGAGAAGTATCACCGGGGAGCTGTTTTTT.

Here the CDR3 reads CASSIGRAVDYGYTF. The CDR3 DNA follows: TGTGCCAGTAGTATAGGGCGGGCGGTAGACTATGGCTACACCTTC. The chain recombines TRBV19 with TRBJ1-2; D is uncertain. CDR1 and CDR2 from the germline V gene are LNHDA and SQIVND (reference sequence). Trimming took off 1 base at V and 3 bases at J, with 12 bases between the two ends. The CDR3 covers 15 residues. The full variable domain, completed using reference TRBV19 and TRBJ1-2, is DGGITQSPKYLFRKEGQNVTLSCEQNLNHDAMYWYRQDPGQGLRLIYYSQIVNDFQKGDIAEGYSVSREKKESFPLTVTSAQKNPTAFYLCASSIGRAVDYGYTFGSGTRLTVV.

J is TRBJ2-7 and V is TRBV15, with 14 bases matching TRBD2. Trimming removed 4 bases from V and 5 bases from J; junction bases left unmatched: 4. This CDR3 comprises 15 residues. CDR1 is LNHNV, CDR2 YYDKDF, per germline (reference sequence). The CDR3 here is CATSTRLAGGDEQYF. The CDR3 region has the DNA TGTGCCACCAGCACAAGACTAGCGGGAGGGGACGAGCAGTACTTC.

In its sample, this clone was seen a few times. The chain recombines TRBV5-1 with TRBJ2-5, with 9 bases identical to TRBD1. The germline CDR1 and CDR2 sequences are SGHRS and YFSETQ. J gave up 4 bases and V 6 bases, and 10 bases lay outside the gene matches. This CDR3 is built from 15 residues. The CDR3 nucleotides read TGCGCCAGCAATCAGGGGACAGGGTTGTTAGAGACCCAGTACTTC. This gives the protein CASNQGTGLLETQYF.

This rearrangement joins TRBV19 to TRBJ1-5, with TRBD1 matching over 8 bases. Unmatched junction bases numbered 16, after V lost 7 bases and J lost 8 bases. Germline V gene lookup returns CDR1 LNHDA and CDR2 SQIVND (reference sequence). The CDR3 is made up of 16 amino acids. The CDR3: CASTTDRGLFFEPQHF. The CDR3 nucleotides read TGTGCCAGTACCACCGACAGGGGTCTTTTTTTTGAGCCCCAGCATTTT.

The V gene is TRBV7-9, the J gene TRBJ2-3; D not resolved. Germline V CDR1 and CDR2: SEHNR, FQNEAQ (reference sequence). This CDR3 has 16 amino acids. V gave up 1 base and J gave up 2 bases, with 13 bases separating them. The CDR3 loop reads CASSLGSAEITDTQYF. CDR3 nucleotides: TGTGCCAGCAGCTTAGGTTCGGCGGAGATCACAGATACGCAGTATTTT. The variable domain in full, with the rest retrieved from reference TRBV7-9 and TRBJ2-3, is DTGVSQNPRHKITKRGQNVTFRCDPISEHNRLYWYRQTLGQGPEFLTYFQNEAQLEKSRLLSDRFSAERPKGSFSTLEIQRTEQGDSAMYLCASSLGSAEITDTQYFGPGTRLTVL.

The rearrangement links TRBV7-2 to TRBJ2-3; no clear D. Germline V gene data show CDR1 as SGHTA and CDR2 as FQGNSA. The V end lost 4 bases, the J end lost 0 bases, and 8 bases lay between the germline ends. The CDR3 length is 14 residues. CDR3 coding DNA: TGTGCCAGCAGCTCCGAGACTAGCACAGATACGCAGTATTTT. Amino acids: CASSSETSTDTQYF.

The genes are TRBV7-8 and TRBJ2-1, with TRBD2 identical over 13 bases. The V gene's germline CDR1 is SGHVS and CDR2 FQNEAQ. Trimming cost V 2 bases and J 6 bases; bases outside gene matches: 10. The CDR3 length is 18 residues. CDR3 protein: CASSLKTGGLAGFNEQFF. DNA of the CDR3: TGTGCCAGCAGCTTAAAGACCGGGGGACTAGCGGGGTTCAATGAGCAGTTCTTC. Full variable domain (remainder filled in from reference TRBV7-8 and TRBJ2-1): GAGVSQSPRYKVAKRGQDVALRCDPISGHVSLFWYQQALGQGPEFLTYFQNEAQLDKSGLPSDRFFAERPEGSVSTLKIQRTQQEDSAVYLCASSLKTGGLAGFNEQFFGPGTRLTVL.

This sequence joins TRBV7-6 and TRBJ2-5; D gene ambiguous. The V gene's germline CDR1 is SGHVS and CDR2 FNYEAQ. The V and J ends lost 6 bases and 0 bases respectively, with 11 bases between them. The CDR3 covers 14 residues. The CDR3 coding sequence is TGTGCCAGCAGAAACCAGGTTGACCAAGAGACCCAGTACTTC. Translated: CASRNQVDQETQYF.

The table lists this clone with a count of one. V is TRBV29-1 and J is TRBJ2-5, with 8 nucleotides matching TRBD2. Unmatched junction bases numbered 9, after V lost 5 bases and J lost 7 bases. Germline values: CDR1 SQVTM, CDR2 ANQGSEA. This CDR3 region has 13 residues. Here the CDR3 DNA reads TGCAGCGTTTCGACTAGCGAAACTGGGACCCAGTACTTC. It codes for CSVSTSETGTQYF.

V and J are TRBV6-4 and TRBJ2-3; TRBD2 matches 7 bases. The CDR3 has 15 residues. The V gene's germline CDR1 is MRHNA and CDR2 SNTAGT. J lost 1 base, V lost 6 bases, and 7 bases had no gene match. CDR3 DNA: TGTGCCAGCAGCTCTGGACTAGTATGCACAGATACGCAGTATTTT. The encoded protein is CASSSGLVCTDTQYF.

The CDR3 region has the DNA TGTGCCAGCAGCGCCGACAGGATCGGCTATGGCTACACCTTC. Translating it yields CASSADRIGYGYTF. The gene calls are TRBV5-5 and TRBJ1-2; possibly TRBD1 for D (6 bases). The V end was cut by 4 bases, the J end by 4 bases, with 14 bases between. Per the germline V gene, CDR1 is SGHKS and CDR2 is YYEKEE (reference sequence). The CDR3 has 14 amino acids.

In its sample, this clone was seen a few times. The chain links TRBV7-9 to TRBJ2-3; 14 bases are shared with TRBD2. The CDR3 runs 16 residues. The ends lost 5 bases at V and 5 bases at J; junction bases unmatched: 6. Germline V CDR1 and CDR2: SEHNR, FQNEAQ (reference sequence). The DNA of the CDR3 is TGTGCCAGCAGCGCCCGACTAGCGGGAGGGTTAGATACGCAGTATTTT. Its protein product is CASSARLAGGLDTQYF.

CDR3 nucleotide sequence: TGTGCCAGCAGCTTCGGGAACACTGAAGCTTTCTTT. Its protein product is CASSFGNTEAFF. The rearrangement uses TRBV7-8 and TRBJ1-1; D gene unclear. Trimming stripped 3 bases from V and 1 base from J, with 3 bases between. The CDR3 covers 12 residues. In germline, CDR1 is SGHVS, CDR2 FQNEAQ.

The gene calls are TRBV6-4 and TRBJ2-3; D unclear. The V end was cut by 5 bases, the J end by 4 bases, with 10 bases between. The CDR3 sequence is 13 residues long. Germline V CDR1 and CDR2: MRHNA, SNTAGT. In DNA, the CDR3 is TGTGCCAGCAGTAATGAACTGGCAGATACGCAGTATTTT. Translation: CASSNELADTQYF.

The rearrangement links TRBV15 to TRBJ2-3; 11 bases are a match to TRBD2. V lost 5 bases to trimming and J lost 3 bases; unmatched junction nucleotides: 7. The germline gives CDR1 LNHNV, CDR2 YYDKDF (reference sequence). The CDR3 sequence is 16 residues long. The CDR3 DNA is TGTGCCACCAGCGGAATAGCGGGAGGGTTAACAGATACGCAGTATTTT. Translated, it gives CATSGIAGGLTDTQYF.

The genes are TRBV7-9 and TRBJ2-5; 9 positions agree with TRBD2. There are 14 residues in the CDR3. CDR1 SEHNR and CDR2 FQNEAQ come from the germline V gene (reference sequence). Unmatched junction bases numbered 3, after V lost 3 bases and J lost 4 bases. The DNA for the CDR3 is TGTGCCAGCAGCTTTAGCGGGAGTGGAGAGACCCAGTACTTC. This gives the protein CASSFSGSGETQYF.

This chain's CDR3 is CASSQDDKGYTF. The CDR3, as DNA: TGTGCCAGCAGCCAAGACGACAAGGGCTACACCTTC. The rearrangement links TRBV2 to TRBJ1-2, with D uncertain. Trimming took off 6 bases at V and 8 bases at J, with 13 bases between the two ends. CDR1 and CDR2 (germline): SNHLY, FYNNEI. The CDR3 runs 12 residues.

Comments on this clone: In the same sample, other DNA sequences code for this CDR3. The chain carries TRBV5-4 and TRBJ1-2; 7 positions agree with TRBD1. V was pared by 5 bases and J by 2 bases, with 6 bases of the junction left unmatched. The germline V gene encodes CDR1 SGHNT and CDR2 YYREEE (reference sequence). There are 14 residues in the CDR3. CDR3 residues: CASSLMTGNYGYTF. In DNA, the CDR3 is TGTGCCAGCAGTTTGATGACAGGGAACTATGGCTACACCTTC.